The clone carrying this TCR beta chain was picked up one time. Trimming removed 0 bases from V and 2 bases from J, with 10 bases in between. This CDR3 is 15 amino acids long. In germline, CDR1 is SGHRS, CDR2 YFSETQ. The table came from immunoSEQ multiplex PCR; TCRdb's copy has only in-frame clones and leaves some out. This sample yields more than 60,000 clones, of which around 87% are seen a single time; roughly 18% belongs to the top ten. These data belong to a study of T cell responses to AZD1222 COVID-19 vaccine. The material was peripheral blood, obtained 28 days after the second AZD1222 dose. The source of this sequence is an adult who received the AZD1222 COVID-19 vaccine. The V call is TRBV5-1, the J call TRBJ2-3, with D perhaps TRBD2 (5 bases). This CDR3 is CASSLGRADTDTQYF. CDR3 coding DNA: TGCGCCAGCAGCTTGGGGCGGGCGGACACAGATACGCAGTATTTT.